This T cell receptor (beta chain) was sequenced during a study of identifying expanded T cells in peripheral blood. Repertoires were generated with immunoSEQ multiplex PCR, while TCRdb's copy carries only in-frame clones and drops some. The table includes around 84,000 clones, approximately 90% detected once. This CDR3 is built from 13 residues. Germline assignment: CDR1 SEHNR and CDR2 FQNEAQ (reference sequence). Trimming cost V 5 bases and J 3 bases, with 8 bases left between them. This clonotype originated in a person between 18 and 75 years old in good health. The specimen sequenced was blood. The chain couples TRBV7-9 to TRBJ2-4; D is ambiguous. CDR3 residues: CASSLAGKNIQYF. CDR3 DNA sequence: TGTGCCAGCAGCCTCGCTGGCAAAAACATTCAGTACTTC.